The next 8 T cell receptor beta chains were all read from a single sample in a study of regulatory T cells in long-lasting Graves disease. Time point given: newly diagnosed GD, antithyroid drugs for less than 3 months. Scientists built the TCR library using RNA that was extracted from PBMCs. Assembly of TCR beta libraries relied on iRepertoire HTBI primers together with Arm-PCR of CDR3 regions. Using its own MiXCR run on the multiplex PCR reads, TCRdb lists one record per CDR3 protein. Altogether more than 450,000 distinct CDR3 sequences are present, 12% being singletons, with the ten largest covering approximately 9%. The sample was also linked to a second study, of T cells in Graves' hyperthyroidism and ophthalmopathy.

The input for sequencing was peripheral blood mononuclear cells (PBMCs), taken at new diagnosis, from a patient treated with antithyroid drugs. These receptors came from a woman aged 25 to 45 with Graves disease.

For this clonotype: A much larger clone lies a single base off, so this may be a read error. The chain's CDR3 is CVGGQINQPQHF. Here the CDR3 DNA reads TGTGTCGGGGGACAGATCAATCAGCCCCAGCATTTT. The chain is built from TRBV2 and TRBJ1-5; 7 positions agree with TRBD1. CDR1 and CDR2 from the germline V gene are SNHLY and FYNNEI. The CDR3 has 12 residues.

Ten or more counts support this clonotype. V usage is TRBV5-1 and J usage is TRBJ2-3, with TRBD1 matching 7 bases. Losses at the gene ends were 2 bases for V and 10 bases for J; bases not matched to a gene: 10. The CDR3 loop spans 14 amino acids. Per germline, CDR1 SGHRS and CDR2 YFSETQ. The DNA for the CDR3 is TGCGCCAGCAGCTTTTCGGACAGGACCCAACCGCAGTATTTT. This codes for CASSFSDRTQPQYF.

On this clonotype itself: Just one base apart from a much larger clone, this may be a read error. The chain couples TRBV27 to TRBJ1-2; D might be TRBD1 (5 bases). The CDR3 has 14 amino acids. Germline lookup yields CDR1 MNHEY and CDR2 SMNVEV (reference sequence). Trimming removed 6 bases at V and 4 bases at J, with 15 bases between. CDR3 DNA sequence: TGTGCCAGCAGGCAACAGGAGGGGCGCTATGGCTACACCTTC. Its protein product is CASRQQEGRYGYTF.

This clonotype was counted many times. The chain joins TRBV28 to TRBJ2-2; D is uncertain. This CDR3 has 12 residues. Trimming pared 5 bases from V and 6 bases from J, leaving 7 bases between. Looked up from germline, CDR1 is MDHEN and CDR2 is SYDVKM. The CDR3 sequence is CASSLMAGELFF. Here the CDR3 DNA reads TGTGCCAGCAGTCTGATGGCCGGGGAGCTGTTTTTT.

This clonotype appeared many times. The V call is TRBV29-1, the J call TRBJ1-1; D ambiguous. The length of the CDR3 is 12 residues. Germline CDR1 is SQVTM and CDR2 is ANQGSEA. V was cut by 3 bases and J by 2 bases, with 7 bases left in between. The CDR3 coding sequence is TGCAGCGTTGACCCCCAAAACACTGAAGCTTTCTTT. It yields the protein CSVDPQNTEAFF.

This clonotype was found a few times. V gene TRBV4-1 combines with J gene TRBJ2-1, with TRBD2 matching over 12 bases. With V trimmed by 1 base and J by 5 bases, 6 bases remained unmatched. The CDR3 contains 17 residues. Germline lookup yields CDR1 MGHRA and CDR2 YSYEKL. CDR3 coding DNA: TGCGCCAGCAGCCAAGCCCCGGGACTAGCGGGTGACAATGAGCAGTTCTTC. Its translation: CASSQAPGLAGDNEQFF.

This clonotype was recorded many times. The rearrangement uses TRBV24-1 and TRBJ2-1; 14 bases fit TRBD2. The J segment lost 10 bases and the V segment lost 7 bases, leaving 2 bases of the junction unmatched. The germline gives CDR1 KGHDR, CDR2 SFDVKD. The CDR3 covers 13 residues. CDR3 coding DNA: TGTGCCACCAGAGGACTAGCGGGAGGAGAGCAGTTCTTC. Translating gives CATRGLAGGEQFF.

The chain has TRBV18 and TRBJ1-1, with TRBD1 matching 8 bases. The ends lost 6 bases at V and 8 bases at J; junction bases unmatched: 11. Per the germline V gene, CDR1 is KGHSH and CDR2 is LQKENI. The CDR3 has 14 amino acids. This chain's CDR3 is CASSWDRRNPEAFF. In DNA, the CDR3 is TGTGCCAGCTCTTGGGACAGGAGAAACCCAGAAGCTTTCTTT.